This is a list of T cell receptor beta chains from one sample in a study of blood T cell repertoires in COVID-19. Assay: immunoSEQ multiplex PCR; the TCRdb copy retains only in-frame clones and omits some. Altogether approximately 350,000 clones are present, 75% to 90% being singletons, with the ten largest covering approximately 5.4%. The material sequenced was PBMCs or T cells enriched from blood (not recorded which). The source is a woman between 45 and 65 years old who had recovered from COVID-19. Both conserved end residues are part of each CDR3. D genes are given only for firm matches. A row's size may be missing; if present it is once, few, many or a size class.

d_call	j_call	clone_size	cdr3_length	v_call	cdr3_aa	cdr3_nt
.	TRBJ1-2	.	14	TRBV5-6	CASRPMAALYGYTF	TGTGCCAGCAGGCCAATGGCCGCCCTTTATGGCTACACCTTC
.	TRBJ2-7	.	12	TRBV3-1/TRBV3-2	CASSQRSYEQYF	TGTGCCAGCAGCCAGAGGAGCTACGAGCAGTACTTC
TRBD2	TRBJ2-3	.	17	TRBV2	CASSPRTSGGAADTQYF	TGTGCCAGCAGCCCCCGGACTAGCGGGGGTGCGGCAGATACGCAGTATTTT
.	TRBJ1-2	.	15	TRBV6-5	CASSYSTTPNYGYTF	TGTGCCAGCAGTTACTCTACGACACCCAACTATGGCTACACCTTC
.	TRBJ1-6	.	13	TRBV6-4	CASSVQGGSPLHF	TGTGCCAGCAGTGTTCAGGGTGGTTCACCCCTCCACTTT
TRBD1	TRBJ1-5	.	17	TRBV23-1	CASSQQGAGGSNQPQHF	TGCGCCAGCAGTCAACAGGGGGCAGGAGGGAGCAATCAGCCCCAGCATTTT
.	TRBJ2-1	.	13	TRBV7-2	CASSSDSFHEQFF	TGTGCCAGCAGCTCGGACAGTTTTCATGAGCAGTTCTTC
.	TRBJ2-3	once	16	TRBV5-1	CASSLEVEGSTDTQYF	TGCGCCAGCAGCCTGGAGGTGGAGGGGTCAACAGATACGCAGTATTTT
.	TRBJ1-5	.	13	TRBV3-1/TRBV3-2	CASSQSGNQPQHF	TGTGCCAGCAGCCAAAGCGGCAATCAGCCCCAGCATTTT
.	TRBJ1-1	.	15	TRBV2	CASSVRGITYAEAFF	TGTGCCAGCAGTGTAAGGGGAATCACTTATGCTGAAGCTTTCTTT
.	TRBJ2-2	few	16	TRBV27	CASTFYRAQNTGELFF	TGTGCCAGCACCTTCTACAGGGCACAGAACACCGGGGAGCTGTTTTTT
TRBD1	TRBJ1-1	few	14	TRBV5-1	CASSPGQGNTEAFF	TGCGCCAGCAGCCCCGGACAGGGGAACACTGAAGCTTTCTTT
.	TRBJ2-1	.	16	TRBV6-2/TRBV6-3	CASSPLATRSYNEQFF	TGTGCCAGCAGTCCCCTTGCGACGCGGTCCTACAATGAGCAGTTCTTC
TRBD2	TRBJ2-5	.	16	TRBV6-5	CASSYSGGGRQETQYF	TGTGCCAGCAGTTACTCCGGCGGGGGGAGGCAAGAGACCCAGTACTTC
.	TRBJ2-7	.	13	TRBV19	CASSIDGGSEQYF	TGTGCCAGTAGTATAGATGGGGGGTCCGAGCAGTACTTC
TRBD1	TRBJ2-7	.	13	TRBV30	CAWKTGGFYEQYF	TGTGCCTGGAAGACAGGGGGATTTTACGAGCAGTACTTC
TRBD1	TRBJ1-5	.	17	TRBV7-8	CASSPRRRDSPNQPQHF	TGTGCCAGCAGCCCCAGGCGCCGGGACAGCCCTAATCAGCCCCAGCATTTT
.	TRBJ1-1	.	16	TRBV5-4	CASSLEATRGNTEAFF	TGTGCCAGCAGCTTGGAAGCCACCCGCGGGAACACTGAAGCTTTCTTT
.	TRBJ1-1	.	13	TRBV21-1	CASSKGHGRAAFF	TGTGCCAGCAGCAAAGGACACGGGAGGGCAGCTTTCTTT
TRBD1	TRBJ1-2	.	14	TRBV7-2	CASSFDRGSYGYTF	TGTGCCAGCAGCTTCGACAGGGGGAGCTATGGCTACACCTTC
.	TRBJ1-5	.	15	TRBV10-1	CASSQVVGAYQPQHF	TGCGCCAGCAGCCAAGTTGTAGGAGCCTATCAGCCCCAGCATTTT
.	TRBJ1-1	few	12	TRBV30	CASKTLRTEAFF	TGTGCTTCCAAGACCTTGAGGACTGAAGCTTTCTTT
TRBD1	TRBJ2-7	.	15	TRBV5-5	CASSELRDRGHEQYF	TGTGCCAGCAGCGAACTCCGGGACAGGGGGCACGAGCAGTACTTC
.	TRBJ1-2	.	14	TRBV19	CASSIAGRGYGYTF	TGTGCCAGTAGTATCGCGGGGCGCGGCTATGGCTACACCTTC
TRBD1	TRBJ2-7	.	14	TRBV6-5	CASSTDRVSGEQYF	TGTGCCAGCAGTACTGACAGGGTGTCGGGCGAGCAGTACTTC
.	TRBJ2-5	.	13	TRBV27	CASSLSLGETQYF	TGTGCCAGCAGTTTGTCCCTGGGCGAGACCCAGTACTTC
TRBD1	TRBJ2-2	.	16	TRBV9	CASSVDGTGYAGELFF	TGTGCCAGCAGCGTAGACGGGACAGGGTACGCCGGGGAGCTGTTTTTT
.	TRBJ1-1	once	16	TRBV19	CASSISSAGVYTEAFF	TGTGCCAGTAGTATTTCCTCGGCAGGGGTTTACACTGAAGCTTTCTTT
.	TRBJ1-2	.	16	TRBV19	CASSIVGSPGNYGYTF	TGTGCCAGTAGTATAGTCGGGAGTCCCGGTAACTATGGCTACACCTTC
TRBD2	TRBJ2-7	.	16	TRBV7-2	CASSLDRTSGSYEQYF	TGTGCCAGCAGCTTAGATAGGACTAGCGGGAGCTACGAGCAGTACTTC
.	TRBJ1-2	.	14	TRBV6-1	CASSEARGIYGYTF	TGTGCCAGCAGTGAAGCGCGCGGGATCTATGGCTACACCTTC
.	TRBJ1-5	.	15	TRBV19	CASSSSQGGTQPQHF	TGTGCCAGTAGTTCCTCACAGGGAGGGACCCAGCCCCAGCATTTT
TRBD2	TRBJ2-5	.	15	TRBV7-2	CASTSTSGVFETQYF	TGTGCCAGCACCTCAACTAGCGGGGTGTTTGAGACCCAGTACTTC
.	TRBJ1-2	.	12	TRBV12-3/TRBV12-4	CASSPPWAGYTF	TGTGCCAGCAGTCCTCCCTGGGCGGGCTACACCTTC
TRBD2	TRBJ2-4	.	17	TRBV4-2	CASSLGRGELAKNIQYF	TGTGCCAGCAGCCTAGGCCGGGGGGAACTAGCCAAAAACATTCAGTACTTC
.	TRBJ1-1	.	14	TRBV18	CASSPRHGATEAFF	TGTGCCAGCTCACCTCGACATGGGGCGACTGAAGCTTTCTTT
TRBD2	TRBJ2-3	.	17	TRBV10-3	CAIGIAGDWGGADTQYF	TGTGCCATCGGAATAGCGGGAGACTGGGGCGGGGCAGATACGCAGTATTTT
.	TRBJ1-3	.	17	TRBV18	CASSSPDDRFSGNTIYF	TGTGCCAGCTCATCCCCAGATGACAGGTTCTCTGGAAACACCATATATTTT
.	TRBJ2-5	.	11	TRBV29-1	CSVVLPETQYF	TGCAGCGTTGTGCTACCAGAGACCCAGTACTTC
.	TRBJ1-1	.	11	TRBV28	CASTGQSGPFF	TGTGCCAGCACCGGACAGTCCGGGCCTTTCTTT
TRBD1	TRBJ1-4	few	15	TRBV5-5	CASSSFGDRSEKLFF	TGTGCCAGCAGCTCCTTTGGGGACAGGAGTGAAAAACTGTTTTTT
TRBD2	TRBJ2-3	.	19	TRBV15	CATSRGGTSGRSPADTQYF	TGTGCCACCAGCAGGGGGGGGACTAGCGGGAGGAGCCCCGCGGATACGCAGTATTTT
.	TRBJ2-3	once	16	TRBV6-6	CASSYEGPRSTDTQYF	TGTGCCAGCAGTTACGAGGGTCCTAGAAGCACAGATACGCAGTATTTT
.	TRBJ1-5	few	12	TRBV6-5	CASSFRDQPQHF	TGTGCCAGCAGTTTCAGGGATCAGCCCCAGCATTTT
TRBD1	TRBJ1-2	.	15	TRBV7-6	CASSPRQGLNYGYTF	TGTGCCAGCAGCCCGCGACAGGGACTTAACTATGGCTACACCTTC
.	TRBJ1-1	.	15	TRBV5-4	CASSLEGGLDTEAFF	TGTGCCAGCAGCTTGGAGGGGGGGTTGGACACTGAAGCTTTCTTT
.	TRBJ1-2	.	13	TRBV4-2	CASSLTESDGYTF	TGTGCCAGCAGCCTAACAGAGTCAGATGGCTACACCTTC
TRBD1	TRBJ1-5	.	19	TRBV13	CASSWTGQGAVGRTQPQHF	TGTGCCAGCAGCTGGACGGGACAGGGGGCTGTGGGCCGCACACAGCCCCAGCATTTT